There are many counts of the clone carrying this TCR beta chain. The antigen remains unidentified. Specified time point: patch test 2, 6 weeks after DPC sensitization. The treatment: therapeutic diphenylcyclopropenone sensitization with weekly scalp DPC. V lost 4 bases and J lost 5, with 14 bases in between. The CDR3 consists of 14 residues. TCRdb re-analysed the RACE reads in MiXCR, keeping a single row per CDR3 protein. The data contain 90,000 to 110,000 distinct CDR3 sequences, 9.2% of them seen just once; the ten biggest clones take up approximately 3%. The sample is drawn from a study of human T cells and chemical hapten exposure. Study background: A mostly female patient group had alopecia areata, totalis or universalis. Regarding the study as a whole: Every donor had alopecia, and their immune response may therefore differ from healthy people's.

Sequences were derived from whole blood, sampled in connection with sensitization to the hapten diphenylcyclopropenone (DPC). V usage is TRBV12-3 or TRBV12-4 and J usage is TRBJ2-5; either TRBD1 or TRBD2 may fit D (6 bases each). The TCR comes from a woman aged 40 to 50 with alopecia areata. Some clones in this sample may be carry-over from other donors' samples. DNA of the CDR3: TGTGCCAGCAGTTGGGGGGCAGGGAGGGAGACCCAGTACTTC. Translated, it gives CASSWGAGRETQYF.